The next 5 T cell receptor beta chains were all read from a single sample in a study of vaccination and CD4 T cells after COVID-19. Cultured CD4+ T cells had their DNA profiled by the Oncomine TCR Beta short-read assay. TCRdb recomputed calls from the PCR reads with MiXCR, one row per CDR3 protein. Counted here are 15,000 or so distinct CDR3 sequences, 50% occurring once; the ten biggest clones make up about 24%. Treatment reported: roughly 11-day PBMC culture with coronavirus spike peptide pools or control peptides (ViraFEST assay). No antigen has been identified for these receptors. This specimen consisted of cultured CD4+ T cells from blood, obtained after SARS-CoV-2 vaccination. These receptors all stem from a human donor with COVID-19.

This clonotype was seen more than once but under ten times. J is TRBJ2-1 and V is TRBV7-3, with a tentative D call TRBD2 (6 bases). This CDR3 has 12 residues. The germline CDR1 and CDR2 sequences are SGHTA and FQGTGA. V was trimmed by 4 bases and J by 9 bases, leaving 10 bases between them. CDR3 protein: CASSSSGAEQFF. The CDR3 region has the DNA TGTGCCAGCAGCTCCTCGGGAGCTGAGCAGTTCTTC.

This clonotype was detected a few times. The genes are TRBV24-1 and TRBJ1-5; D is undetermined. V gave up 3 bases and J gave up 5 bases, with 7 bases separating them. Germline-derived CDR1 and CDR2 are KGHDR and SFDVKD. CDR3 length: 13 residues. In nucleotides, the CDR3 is TGTGCCACCAGTGATGGGTACCATCAGCCCCAGCATTTT. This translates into CATSDGYHQPQHF.

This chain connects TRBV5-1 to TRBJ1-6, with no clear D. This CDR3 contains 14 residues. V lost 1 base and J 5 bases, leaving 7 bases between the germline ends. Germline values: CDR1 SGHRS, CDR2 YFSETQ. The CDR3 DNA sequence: TGCGCCAGCAGCTTGTTTGATAATAATTCACCCCTCCACTTT. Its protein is CASSLFDNNSPLHF.

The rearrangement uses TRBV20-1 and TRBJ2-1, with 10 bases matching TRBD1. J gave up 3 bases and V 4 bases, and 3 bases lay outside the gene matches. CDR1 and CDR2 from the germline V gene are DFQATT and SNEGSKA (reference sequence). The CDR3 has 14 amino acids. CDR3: CSANRDRGYNEQFF. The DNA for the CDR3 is TGCAGTGCTAACCGGGACAGGGGCTACAATGAGCAGTTCTTC.

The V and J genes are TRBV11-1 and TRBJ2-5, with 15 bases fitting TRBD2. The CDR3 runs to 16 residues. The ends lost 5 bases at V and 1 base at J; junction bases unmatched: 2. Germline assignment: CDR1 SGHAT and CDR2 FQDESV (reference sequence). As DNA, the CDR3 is TGTGCCAGCAGCATGGGACTAGCGGGGGGCCAAGAGACCCAGTACTTC. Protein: CASSMGLAGGQETQYF.